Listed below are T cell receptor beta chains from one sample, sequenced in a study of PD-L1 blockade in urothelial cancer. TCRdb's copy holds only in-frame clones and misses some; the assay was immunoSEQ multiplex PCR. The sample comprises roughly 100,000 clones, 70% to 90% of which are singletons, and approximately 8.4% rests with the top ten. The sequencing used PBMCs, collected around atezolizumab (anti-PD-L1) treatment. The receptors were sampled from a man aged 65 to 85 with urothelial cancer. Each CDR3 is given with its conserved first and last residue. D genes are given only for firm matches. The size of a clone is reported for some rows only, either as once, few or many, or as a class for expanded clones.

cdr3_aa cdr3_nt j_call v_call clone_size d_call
CAWSRPGQNYGYTF TGTGCCTGGAGCCGCCCCGGACAGAACTATGGCTACACCTTC TRBJ1-2 TRBV30 - -
CASIPDVSGEGETQYF TGTGCCAGCATCCCTGATGTCAGCGGTGAGGGAGAGACCCAGTACTTC TRBJ2-5 TRBV5-4 - -
CASSPQSGTNYGYTF TGTGCCAGCAGCCCCCAAAGTGGGACAAATTATGGCTACACCTTC TRBJ1-2 TRBV7-2 - -
CASSLLAGEGSAKNIQYF TGTGCCAGCAGCTTACTAGCGGGAGAGGGGTCAGCCAAAAACATTCAGTACTTC TRBJ2-4 TRBV7-9 - TRBD2
CASSRDLRQGENYGYTF TGCGCCAGCAGCCGAGACTTACGACAGGGCGAAAACTATGGCTACACCTTC TRBJ1-2 TRBV4-1 - TRBD1
CASSLGTGYRNTIYF TGTGCCAGCAGCTTGGGGACAGGGTACCGAAACACCATATATTTT TRBJ1-3 TRBV5-8 few TRBD1
CASSRLADPGNEQFF TGTGCCAGTAGTCGTCTAGCAGACCCGGGAAATGAGCAGTTCTTC TRBJ2-1 TRBV19 - -
CASSQGGYYGYTF TGCGCCAGCAGCCAAGGCGGCTACTATGGCTACACCTTC TRBJ1-2 TRBV4-1 - -
CASSLDSGGGGELFF TGTGCCAGCAGCCTCGACTCCGGGGGGGGCGGGGAGCTGTTTTTT TRBJ2-2 TRBV2 - TRBD2
CASSPGFGRVGVTDTQYF TGTGCCAGCAGCCCCGGGTTCGGCAGGGTTGGGGTCACAGATACGCAGTATTTT TRBJ2-3 TRBV7-8 - -
CASSQVWPGLLSEAFF TGTGCCAGCAGCCAAGTGTGGCCAGGGTTGCTGTCGGAAGCTTTCTTT TRBJ1-1 TRBV14 - -
CASREQGNTEAFF TGTGCCAGTAGAGAACAGGGCAACACTGAAGCTTTCTTT TRBJ1-1 TRBV19 - -
CASSPSTSKGTDTQYF TGTGCCAGCAGCCCCTCCACTAGTAAGGGCACAGATACGCAGTATTTT TRBJ2-3 TRBV11-3 few -
CASSLTGAGPFGYTF TGTGCCAGCAGTTTAACAGGGGCTGGGCCCTTCGGCTACACCTTC TRBJ1-2 TRBV27 - TRBD1
CASSFSNQQFF TGTGCCAGCAGTTTCAGTAACCAGCAGTTCTTC TRBJ2-1 TRBV28 - -
CASSVVPNLDNEQFF TGTGCCAGCAGCGTAGTACCGAACCTAGACAATGAGCAGTTCTTC TRBJ2-1 TRBV9 - -
CAISDRDRGLYEQYF TGTGCCATCAGTGACCGGGACAGGGGGCTCTACGAGCAGTACTTC TRBJ2-7 TRBV10-3 - TRBD1
CASSLPGYHQPQHF TGTGCCAGCAGCTTACCGGGGTATCATCAGCCCCAGCATTTT TRBJ1-5 TRBV7-2 - -
CASSTRESMTQYF TGTGCCAGCAGTACGAGGGAGAGTATGACCCAGTACTTC TRBJ2-5 TRBV6-1 - -
CATSSQTLAGGPHEQYF TGTGCCACCTCAAGTCAAACTCTAGCGGGAGGGCCGCACGAGCAGTACTTC TRBJ2-7 TRBV19 - TRBD2